The 7 T cell receptor beta chains given below trace back to one sample, sequenced in a study of OX40 agonist ivuxolimab in advanced cancers. Repertoires were generated with immunoSEQ multiplex PCR, while TCRdb's copy carries only in-frame clones and drops some. The profile shows around 84,000 clones, 80% to 95% of them singletons. The sample consisted of CD4+ or CD8+ T cells sorted from blood, taken in a trial of the OX40 agonist ivuxolimab. All receptors come from an adult with an advanced solid tumor such as melanoma, head and neck, liver or kidney cancer.

This clone was picked up a small number of times. J is TRBJ1-1 and V is TRBV19; D gene uncertain. The ends were cut back, 4 bases at V and 2 bases at J, with 14 bases in the middle. The CDR3 is 15 amino acids. Germline V gene lookup returns CDR1 LNHDA and CDR2 SQIVND (reference sequence). Written as DNA, the CDR3 is TGTGCCAGTAGTAGGGGTCCAGGTGTCAACACTGAAGCTTTCTTT. It yields the protein CASSRGPGVNTEAFF.

A note on this clone: In the same sample, other DNA sequences code for this CDR3. The chain employs TRBV7-7 and TRBJ2-5; unclear D gene. V lost 3 bases, J lost 0 bases, and 8 bases lay in between. Germline V gives CDR1 SSHAT, CDR2 FNYEAQ (reference sequence). There are 14 residues in the CDR3. CDR3 sequence (DNA): TGTGCCAGCAGCTTCGGGCAGGACCAAGAGACCCAGTACTTC. It encodes CASSFGQDQETQYF. The complete variable domain, with remaining parts taken from reference TRBV7-7 and TRBJ2-5, reads GAGVSQSPRYKVTKRGQDVTLRCDPISSHATLYWYQQALGQGPEFLTYFNYEAQPDKSGLPSDRFSAERPEGSISTLTIQRTEQRDSAMYRCASSFGQDQETQYFGPGTRLLVL.

V gene TRBV6-5 combines with J gene TRBJ2-1; 7 bases line up with TRBD1. J was trimmed by 12 bases and V by 2 bases; bases with no gene match: 10. Germline lookup yields CDR1 MNHEY and CDR2 SVGAGI. The CDR3 spans 14 residues. CDR3 loop: CASSYDGGQSGQFF. The CDR3 nucleotides read TGTGCCAGCAGTTACGATGGGGGACAGAGTGGGCAGTTCTTC.

As DNA, the CDR3 is TGCAGCGTTGATGAAAGGGTCGGGGAAAAACTGTTTTTT. This codes for CSVDERVGEKLFF. The J gene is TRBJ1-4, the V gene TRBV29-1; D not resolved. Germline-derived CDR1 and CDR2 are SQVTM and ANQGSEA. This CDR3 has 13 amino acids. V was cut by 3 bases and J by 8 bases, with 13 bases left in between.

The chain recombines TRBV28 with TRBJ1-4; maybe TRBD1 (6 bases). The CDR3 extends over 15 amino acids. The V and J ends lost 6 bases and 3 bases respectively, with 14 bases between them. Looked up from germline, CDR1 is MDHEN and CDR2 is SYDVKM. CDR3: CASSPEGGANEKLFF. CDR3 sequence (DNA): TGTGCCAGCAGCCCGGAGGGGGGTGCTAATGAAAAACTGTTTTTT.

With regard to this clone: The sample has other DNA sequences that encode this CDR3 too. The rearrangement uses TRBV7-2 and TRBJ2-7; 7 bases align to TRBD2. Germline CDR1 reads SGHTA; CDR2 reads FQGNSA. V lost 0 bases, J lost 4 bases, and 9 bases stayed unmatched. The CDR3 totals 16 residues. CDR3 region: CASSLAVPQLAYEQYF. Written as DNA, the CDR3 is TGTGCCAGCAGCTTAGCGGTCCCCCAACTAGCGTACGAGCAGTACTTC.

This chain links TRBV11-2 with TRBJ2-1, with TRBD2 identical over 7 bases. J was trimmed by 0 bases and V by 5 bases; bases with no gene match: 7. Germline V gene data show CDR1 as SGHAT and CDR2 as FQNNGV. The CDR3 length is 16 residues. CDR3 region: CASSQGGGDSYNEQFF. CDR3 in DNA: TGTGCCAGCAGCCAGGGTGGGGGGGACTCCTACAATGAGCAGTTCTTC.